The present T cell receptor beta chain was sequenced within a study of shared T cell receptors in the human thymus. The table came from immunoSEQ multiplex PCR; TCRdb's copy has only in-frame clones and leaves some out. The data hold about 660,000 clones, with 85% to 90% observed a single time. CDR1 SGHTA and CDR2 FQGTGA come from the germline V gene. The CDR3 covers 16 residues. Trimming removed 5 bases from V and 8 bases from J; junction bases left unmatched: 8. This sample also appeared in a second study, on human thymus T cells. That study adds: Infants served as donors; they were healthy and Finnish and were having corrective surgery for congenital heart defects. Resections from corrective heart surgery provided thymus tissue. Related research has reported that thymic repertoires overlap highly among unrelated individuals.

This sequence originates from a boy younger than two with a congenital heart defect. The chain uses TRBV7-3 and TRBJ2-1, with 14 bases identical to TRBD2. Sequenced sample: thymocytes. The DNA of the CDR3 is TGTGCCAGCAGCCTCCGGACTAGCGGGAGGAGGGATGAGCAGTTCTTC. This gives the protein CASSLRTSGRRDEQFF.